This record concerns one T cell receptor (beta chain) sequence. The study recruited people aged 18 to 89 years across around 24 US areas. V was cut by 3 bases and J by 5 bases, with 10 bases left in between. The CDR3 contains 13 residues. Germline CDR1 and CDR2: SGHNT and YENEEA. This sample was included in a study of blood T cell repertoires in COVID-19. About the research overall: In each case, the material was cDNA or gDNA derived from T cells, B-cell-depleted T cells, or PBMCs.

In the original analysis: It was from reference gene primer amplification that nucleated cell counts were estimated. Sequencing used immunoSEQ multiplex PCR; TCRdb keeps in-frame clones, though not all of them. Clone size and the V and J calls come from that table; the DNA yielded D and trimming. The sample records roughly 180,000 clones, roughly 85% being singletons. Material: PBMCs or T cells enriched from blood (not recorded which). The TCR sequence derives from a woman in her forties or fifties who had recovered from COVID-19. V and J are TRBV11-3 and TRBJ1-1; no clear D. CDR3 sequence reads: CASSFMERTEAFF. CDR3 bases: TGTGCCAGCAGCTTCATGGAGAGGACTGAAGCTTTCTTT.